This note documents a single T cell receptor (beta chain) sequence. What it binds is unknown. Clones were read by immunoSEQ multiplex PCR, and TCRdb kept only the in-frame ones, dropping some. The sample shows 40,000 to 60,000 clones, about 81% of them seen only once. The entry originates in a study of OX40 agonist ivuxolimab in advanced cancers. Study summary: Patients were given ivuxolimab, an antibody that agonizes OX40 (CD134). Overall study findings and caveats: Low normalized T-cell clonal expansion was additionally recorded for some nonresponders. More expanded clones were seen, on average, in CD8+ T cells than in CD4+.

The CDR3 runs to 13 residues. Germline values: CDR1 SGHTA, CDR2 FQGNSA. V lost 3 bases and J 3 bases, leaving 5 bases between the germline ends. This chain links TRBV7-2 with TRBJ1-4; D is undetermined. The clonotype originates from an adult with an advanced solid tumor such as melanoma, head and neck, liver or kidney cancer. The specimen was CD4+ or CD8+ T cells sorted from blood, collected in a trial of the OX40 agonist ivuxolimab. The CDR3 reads CASSLRANEKLFF. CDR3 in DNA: TGTGCCAGCAGCTTGAGGGCTAATGAAAAACTGTTTTTT.